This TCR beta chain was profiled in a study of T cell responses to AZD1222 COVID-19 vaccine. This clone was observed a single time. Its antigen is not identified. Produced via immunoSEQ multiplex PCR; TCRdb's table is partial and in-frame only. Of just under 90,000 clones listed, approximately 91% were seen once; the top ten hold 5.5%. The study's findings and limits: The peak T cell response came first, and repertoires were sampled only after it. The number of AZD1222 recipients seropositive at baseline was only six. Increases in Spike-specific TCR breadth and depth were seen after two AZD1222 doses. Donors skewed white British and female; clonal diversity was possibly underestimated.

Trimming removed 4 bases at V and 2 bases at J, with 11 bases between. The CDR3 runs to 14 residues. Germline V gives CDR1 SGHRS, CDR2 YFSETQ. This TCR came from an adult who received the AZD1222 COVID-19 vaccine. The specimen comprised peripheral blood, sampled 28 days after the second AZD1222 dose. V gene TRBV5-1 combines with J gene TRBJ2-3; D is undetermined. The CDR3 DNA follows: TGCGCCAGCAGCGTTGGTGGCACCACAGATACGCAGTATTTT. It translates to CASSVGGTTDTQYF.